These T cell receptor beta chains were read from a single sample in a study of shared clonotypes between healthy human individuals. TCRdb keeps only in-frame clones here, not all; method: immunoSEQ multiplex PCR. The sample holds some 2 million clones, 85% to 95% seen once. The sequenced sample was naive CD4+ T cells sorted from blood. These receptor sequences come from a man between 18 and 29 years old in good health. The CDR3 runs from the conserved cysteine through the conserved F or W. Fields, in order: J gene, clone size, V gene, D gene, CDR3 DNA, CDR3 protein. A D gene is named only where the DNA matches it firmly. The size of a clone is reported for some rows only, either as once, few or many, or as a class for expanded clones.

TRBJ1-2,NA,TRBV5-1,NA,TGCGCCAGCAGCTTGAGATCTACGGCCCCAATGAGTGGCTACACCTTC,CASSLRSTAPMSGYTF
TRBJ2-2,NA,TRBV27,TRBD2,TGTGCCAGCAGTAGCGGGACTAGCGTCACCGGGGAGCTGTTTTTT,CASSSGTSVTGELFF
TRBJ2-2,once,TRBV12-1,NA,TGTGCCAGCAGCAATCAGGGGCGGTTAAACACCGGGGAGCTGTTTTTT,CASSNQGRLNTGELFF
TRBJ2-7,NA,TRBV5-5,NA,TGTGCCAGCAGCACCGGGACCTCCGCCCAGTACTTC,CASSTGTSAQYF
TRBJ1-3,NA,TRBV5-4,TRBD1,TGTGCCAGCAGCCAGGGGGACAGGGATGGAAACACCATATATTTT,CASSQGDRDGNTIYF
TRBJ1-1,NA,TRBV18,NA,TGTGCCAGCTCACCCCAGTCAAACACTGAAGCTTTCTTT,CASSPQSNTEAFF
TRBJ2-5,once,TRBV4-1,NA,TGCGCCAGCAGCCTAAGTCAAGAGACCCAGTACTTC,CASSLSQETQYF
TRBJ1-2,NA,TRBV9,TRBD1,TGTGCCAGCAGCGCCTCAATAGGGACAGGGATCTATGGCTACACCTTC,CASSASIGTGIYGYTF
TRBJ2-4,once,TRBV5-1,TRBD1,TGCGCCAGCAGACCGGGACAGGAAAACATTCAGTACTTC,CASRPGQENIQYF
TRBJ1-4,NA,TRBV7-9,NA,TGTGCCAGCAGCTTGCCCTGGGGGGAGAAAAATGAAAAACTGTTTTTT,CASSLPWGEKNEKLFF
TRBJ2-7,NA,TRBV7-9,NA,TGTGCCAGCAGCTCCCTGGGGGTAACGGCCTACGAGCAGTACTTC,CASSSLGVTAYEQYF
TRBJ2-1,NA,TRBV19,TRBD2,TGTGCCAGTAGTGCGTCTCTCAGCGGGGTCTACAATGAGCAGTTCTTC,CASSASLSGVYNEQFF
TRBJ1-1,NA,TRBV6-5,NA,TGTGCCAGCAGTTCCTCAGGCCCTCGAGGGGATTTCTTT,CASSSSGPRGDFF
TRBJ1-2,NA,TRBV10-3,NA,TGTGCCATCAGTGAGTCAGGTTATGGCTACACCTTC,CAISESGYGYTF
TRBJ1-2,NA,TRBV12-5,TRBD1,TGTGCTAGTGGTTTGGCCCGGGACAGGAAAATGAGCTATGGCTACACCTTC,CASGLARDRKMSYGYTF
TRBJ1-2,NA,TRBV7-9,NA,TGTGCCAGCAGCCACCCCCTCGTGCAGCTGGGGGTGGGCTACACCTTC,CASSHPLVQLGVGYTF
TRBJ2-3,NA,TRBV29-1,NA,TGCAGCGTTGAAGACACTAGCCTCCAAGGCACAGATACGCAGTATTTT,CSVEDTSLQGTDTQYF
TRBJ2-3,NA,TRBV25-1,TRBD2,TGTGCCAGCAGCCCCGGGGGGGCAGATACGCAGTATTTT,CASSPGGADTQYF
TRBJ2-7,once,TRBV18,TRBD2,TGTGCCAGCTCAATAGCGGGATCCCTTTACGAGCAGTACTTC,CASSIAGSLYEQYF
TRBJ1-2,NA,TRBV14,NA,TGTGCCAGCAGCCAAGATCTCCGGGGCTGGGGCGGCTACACCTTC,CASSQDLRGWGGYTF
TRBJ2-3,NA,TRBV7-6,NA,TGTGCCAGCAGCTTAGATCAGGGGGGCAGCACAGATACGCAGTATTTT,CASSLDQGGSTDTQYF
TRBJ1-1,NA,TRBV7-9,TRBD1,TGTGCCAGCAGCTTATACGGACAGGGCGCAACTGAAGCTTTCTTT,CASSLYGQGATEAFF
TRBJ1-3,NA,TRBV6-5,NA,TGTGCCAGCAGTTCTCGGGGCATTGGAAACACCATATATTTT,CASSSRGIGNTIYF
TRBJ1-6,NA,TRBV5-1,TRBD1,TGCGCCAGCAGCTTGGGATTGGGACAGAATAATTCACCCCTCCACTTT,CASSLGLGQNNSPLHF
TRBJ1-5,NA,TRBV4-3,NA,TGCGCCAGCAGCCAAGTGAGGGGGGTTGGCAATCAGCCCCAGCATTTT,CASSQVRGVGNQPQHF
TRBJ1-5,NA,TRBV28,NA,TGTGCCAGCACCCTCAGATTGGACCGCAATCAGCCCCAGCATTTT,CASTLRLDRNQPQHF